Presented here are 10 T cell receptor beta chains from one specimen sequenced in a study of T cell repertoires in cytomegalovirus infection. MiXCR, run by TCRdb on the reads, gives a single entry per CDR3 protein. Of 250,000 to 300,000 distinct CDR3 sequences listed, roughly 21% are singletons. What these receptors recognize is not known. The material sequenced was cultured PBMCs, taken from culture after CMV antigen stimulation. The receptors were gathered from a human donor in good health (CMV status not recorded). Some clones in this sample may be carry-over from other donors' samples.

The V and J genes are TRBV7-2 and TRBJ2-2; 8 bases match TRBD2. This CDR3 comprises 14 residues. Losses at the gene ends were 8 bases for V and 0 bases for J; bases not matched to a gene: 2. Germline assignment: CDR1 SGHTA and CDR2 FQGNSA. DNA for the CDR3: TGTGCCAGCCTGGGACTAGCGAACACCGGGGAGCTGTTTTTT. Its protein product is CASLGLANTGELFF.

DNA for the CDR3: TGTGCCATCGAGACAGGGGAGAGCAATCAGCCCCAGCATTTT. Translating it yields CAIETGESNQPQHF. The rearrangement joins TRBV6-2 or TRBV6-3 to TRBJ1-5; 8 bases align to TRBD1. The length of the CDR3 is 14 residues. Trimming at V came to 10 bases and at J to 1 base, leaving 6 bases not matched to a gene. CDR1 and CDR2 from the germline V gene are MNHEY and SVGEGT.

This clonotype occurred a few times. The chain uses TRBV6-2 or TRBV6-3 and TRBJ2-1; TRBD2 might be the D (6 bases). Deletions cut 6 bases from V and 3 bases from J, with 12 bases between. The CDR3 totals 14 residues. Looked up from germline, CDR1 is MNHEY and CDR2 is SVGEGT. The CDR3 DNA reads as TGTGCCAGCAGGGATAGCGGAATCTACAATGAGCAGTTCTTC. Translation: CASRDSGIYNEQFF.

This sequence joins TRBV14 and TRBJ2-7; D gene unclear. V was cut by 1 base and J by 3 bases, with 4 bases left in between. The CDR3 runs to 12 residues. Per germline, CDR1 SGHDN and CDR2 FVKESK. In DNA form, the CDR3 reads TGTGCCAGCAGCCAAGTAGGCTACGAGCAGTACGTC. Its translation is CASSQVGYEQYV.

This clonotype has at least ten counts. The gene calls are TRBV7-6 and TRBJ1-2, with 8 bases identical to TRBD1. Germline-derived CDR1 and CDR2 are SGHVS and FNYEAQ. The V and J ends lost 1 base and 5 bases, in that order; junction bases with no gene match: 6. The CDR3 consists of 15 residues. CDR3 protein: CASSLEIGQGYGYTF. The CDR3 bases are TGTGCCAGCAGCTTAGAGATCGGACAGGGTTATGGCTACACCTTC.

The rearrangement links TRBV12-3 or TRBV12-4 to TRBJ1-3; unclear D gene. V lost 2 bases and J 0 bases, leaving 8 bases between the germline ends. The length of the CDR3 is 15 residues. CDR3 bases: TGTGCCAGCAGTTTAACCCTAGGCTCTGGAAACACCATATATTTT. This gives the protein CASSLTLGSGNTIYF.

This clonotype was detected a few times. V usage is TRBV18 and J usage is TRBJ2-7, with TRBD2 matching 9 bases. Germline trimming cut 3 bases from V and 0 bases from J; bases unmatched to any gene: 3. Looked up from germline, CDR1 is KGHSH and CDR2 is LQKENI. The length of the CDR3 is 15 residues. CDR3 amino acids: CASSPAGGPSYEQYF. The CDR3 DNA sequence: TGTGCCAGCTCACCCGCGGGAGGGCCCTCCTACGAGCAGTACTTC.

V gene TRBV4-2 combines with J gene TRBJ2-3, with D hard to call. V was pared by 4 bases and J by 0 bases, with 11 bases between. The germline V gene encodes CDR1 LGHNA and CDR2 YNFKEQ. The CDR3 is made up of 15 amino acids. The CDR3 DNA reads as TGTGCCAGCAGCCTTGCCGTGACGAGCACAGATACGCAGTATTTT. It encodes CASSLAVTSTDTQYF.

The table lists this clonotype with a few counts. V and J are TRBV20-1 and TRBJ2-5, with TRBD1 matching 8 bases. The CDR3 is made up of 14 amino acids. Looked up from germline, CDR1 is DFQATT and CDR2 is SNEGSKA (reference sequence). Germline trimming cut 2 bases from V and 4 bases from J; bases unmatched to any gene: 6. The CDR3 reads CSARNQGAGETQYF. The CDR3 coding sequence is TGCAGTGCTAGAAACCAGGGGGCCGGAGAGACCCAGTACTTC.

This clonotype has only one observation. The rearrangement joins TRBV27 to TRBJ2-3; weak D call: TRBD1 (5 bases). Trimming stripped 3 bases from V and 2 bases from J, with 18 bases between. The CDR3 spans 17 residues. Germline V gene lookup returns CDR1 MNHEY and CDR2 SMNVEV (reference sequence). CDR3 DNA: TGTGCCAGCAGTTTCCTCCGACAGACTGAGATCACAGATACGCAGTATTTT. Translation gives CASSFLRQTEITDTQYF.